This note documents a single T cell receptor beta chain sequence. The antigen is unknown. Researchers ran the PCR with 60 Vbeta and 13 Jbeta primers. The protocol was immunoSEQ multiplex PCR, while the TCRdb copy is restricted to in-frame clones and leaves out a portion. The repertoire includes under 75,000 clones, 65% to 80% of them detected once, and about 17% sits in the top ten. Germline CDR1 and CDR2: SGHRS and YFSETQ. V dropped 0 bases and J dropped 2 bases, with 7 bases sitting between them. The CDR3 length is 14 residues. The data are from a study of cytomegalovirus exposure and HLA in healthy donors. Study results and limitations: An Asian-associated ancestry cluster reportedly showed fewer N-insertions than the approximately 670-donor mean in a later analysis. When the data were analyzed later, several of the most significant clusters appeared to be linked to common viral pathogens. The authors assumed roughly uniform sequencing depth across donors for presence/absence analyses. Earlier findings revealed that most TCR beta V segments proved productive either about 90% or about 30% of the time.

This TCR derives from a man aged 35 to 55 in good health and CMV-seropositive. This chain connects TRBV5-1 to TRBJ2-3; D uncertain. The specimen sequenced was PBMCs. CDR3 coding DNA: TGCGCCAGCAGCTTGGCAGTGATCACAGATACGCAGTATTTT. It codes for CASSLAVITDTQYF.